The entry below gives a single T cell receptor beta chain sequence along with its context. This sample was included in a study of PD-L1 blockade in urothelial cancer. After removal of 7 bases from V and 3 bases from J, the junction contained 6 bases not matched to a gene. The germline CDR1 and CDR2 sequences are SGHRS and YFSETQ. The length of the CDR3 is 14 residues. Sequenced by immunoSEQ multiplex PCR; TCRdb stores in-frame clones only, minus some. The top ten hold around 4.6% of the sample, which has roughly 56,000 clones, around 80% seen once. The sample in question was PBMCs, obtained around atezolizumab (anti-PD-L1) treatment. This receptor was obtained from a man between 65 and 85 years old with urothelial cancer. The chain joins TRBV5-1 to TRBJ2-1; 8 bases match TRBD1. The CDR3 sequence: CASSQGADYNEQFF. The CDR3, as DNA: TGCGCCAGCTCTCAGGGGGCAGACTACAATGAGCAGTTCTTC.